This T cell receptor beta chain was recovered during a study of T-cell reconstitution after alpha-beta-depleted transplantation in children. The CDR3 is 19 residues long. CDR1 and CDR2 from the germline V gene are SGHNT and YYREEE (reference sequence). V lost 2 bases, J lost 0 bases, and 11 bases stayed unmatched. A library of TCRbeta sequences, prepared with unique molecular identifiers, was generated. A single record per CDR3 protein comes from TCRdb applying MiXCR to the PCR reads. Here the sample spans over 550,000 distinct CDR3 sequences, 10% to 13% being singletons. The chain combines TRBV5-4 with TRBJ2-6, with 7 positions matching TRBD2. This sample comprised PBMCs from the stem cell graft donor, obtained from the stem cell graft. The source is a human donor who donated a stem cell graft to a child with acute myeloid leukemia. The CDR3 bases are TGTGCCAGCAGCTTCTTTTACGGGGGACTATCCTCTGGGGCCAACGTCCTGACTTTC. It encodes CASSFFYGGLSSGANVLTF. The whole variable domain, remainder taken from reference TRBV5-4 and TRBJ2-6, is ETGVTQSPTHLIKTRGQQVTLRCSSQSGHNTVSWYQQALGQGPQFIFQYYREEENGRGNFPPRFSGLQFPNYSSELNVNALELDDSALYLCASSFFYGGLSSGANVLTFGAGSRLTVL.